This section outlines one T cell receptor beta chain sequence together with its context. The antigen is undetermined. The data are from a study of T-cell reconstitution after alpha-beta-depleted transplantation in children. Points from the study as a whole: Expanded clones from the graft, numbering several hundred, reportedly supplied alpha-beta T cells about two months after transplant.

CDR3 length: 18 amino acids. Germline CDR1 is MGHRA and CDR2 is YSYEKL. V was trimmed by 7 bases and J by 3 bases, leaving 28 bases between them. It was with unique molecular identifiers that the TCRbeta library was prepared. MiXCR, run by TCRdb on the PCR reads, gives a single entry per CDR3 protein. Altogether 500,000 to 750,000 distinct CDR3 sequences are present, 27% being singletons, with the ten largest covering under 45%. The sequence derives from a boy in the first two years of life with Wiskott-Aldrich syndrome, due to receive a stem cell transplant. The gene calls are TRBV4-1 and TRBJ2-7; D ambiguous. The starting material was PBMCs, obtained before TCRalphabeta/CD19-depleted stem cell transplant. CDR3 sequence reads: CASNKRFEATARRYEQYF. DNA for the CDR3: TGCGCCAGCAACAAAAGGTTCGAGGCTACAGCGCGTCGCTACGAGCAGTACTTC.